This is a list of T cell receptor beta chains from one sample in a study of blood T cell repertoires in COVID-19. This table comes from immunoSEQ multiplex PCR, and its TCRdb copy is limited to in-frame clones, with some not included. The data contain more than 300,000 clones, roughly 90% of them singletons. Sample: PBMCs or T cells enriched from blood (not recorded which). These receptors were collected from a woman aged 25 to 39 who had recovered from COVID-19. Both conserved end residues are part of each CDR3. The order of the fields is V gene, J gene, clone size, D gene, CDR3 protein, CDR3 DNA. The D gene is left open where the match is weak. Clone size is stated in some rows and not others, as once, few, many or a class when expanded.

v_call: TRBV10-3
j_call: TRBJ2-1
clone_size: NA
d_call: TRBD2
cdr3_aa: CAISESGDPYNEQFF
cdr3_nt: TGTGCCATCAGTGAAAGCGGGGACCCCTACAATGAGCAGTTCTTC

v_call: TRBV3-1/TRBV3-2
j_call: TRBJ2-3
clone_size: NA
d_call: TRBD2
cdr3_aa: CASSQGGLAGGRDTQYF
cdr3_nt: TGTGCCAGCAGCCAAGGAGGTCTAGCGGGAGGTCGAGATACGCAGTATTTT

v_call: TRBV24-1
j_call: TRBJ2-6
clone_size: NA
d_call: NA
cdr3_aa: CATSDLQGSGANVLTF
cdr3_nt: TGTGCCACCAGTGATTTGCAGGGCTCTGGGGCCAACGTCCTGACTTTC

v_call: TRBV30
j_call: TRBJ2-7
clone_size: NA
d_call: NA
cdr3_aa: CAWKGNEQYF
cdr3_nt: TGTGCCTGGAAGGGGAACGAGCAGTACTTC

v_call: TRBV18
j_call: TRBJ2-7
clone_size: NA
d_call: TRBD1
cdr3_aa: CASSFRDRGNEQYF
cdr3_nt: TGTGCCAGCTCATTCCGGGACAGGGGGAACGAGCAGTACTTC

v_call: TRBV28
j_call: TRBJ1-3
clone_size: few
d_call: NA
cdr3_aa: CASSSPSGGGAGNTIYF
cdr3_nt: TGTGCCAGCAGTTCCCCCTCGGGAGGCGGAGCTGGAAACACCATATATTTT

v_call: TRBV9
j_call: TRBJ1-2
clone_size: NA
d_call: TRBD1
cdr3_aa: CASSETGSAYGYTF
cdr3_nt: TGTGCCAGCAGCGAGACAGGGAGTGCCTATGGCTACACCTTC

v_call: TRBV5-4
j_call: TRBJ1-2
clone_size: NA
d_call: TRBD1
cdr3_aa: CASLNPQQGNGYTF
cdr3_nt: TGTGCCTCCCTTAACCCTCAACAGGGGAATGGCTACACCTTC

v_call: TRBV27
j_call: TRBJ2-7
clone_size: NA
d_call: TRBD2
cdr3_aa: CASSLLAGVEYEQYF
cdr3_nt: TGTGCCAGCAGTTTACTAGCGGGAGTAGAGTATGAGCAGTACTTC

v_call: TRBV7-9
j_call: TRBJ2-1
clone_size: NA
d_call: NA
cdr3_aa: CASRGGLEQFF
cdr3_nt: TGTGCCAGCAGGGGGGGTCTAGAGCAGTTCTTC

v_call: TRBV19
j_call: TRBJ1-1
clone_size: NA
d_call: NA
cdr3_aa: CASSFGTLGAFF
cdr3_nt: TGTGCCAGTAGTTTTGGTACCCTCGGAGCTTTCTTT

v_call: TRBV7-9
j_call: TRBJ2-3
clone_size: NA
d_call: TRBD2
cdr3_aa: CAGLAGTVLDTQYF
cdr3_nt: TGTGCCGGACTAGCGGGTACGGTCTTAGATACGCAGTATTTT

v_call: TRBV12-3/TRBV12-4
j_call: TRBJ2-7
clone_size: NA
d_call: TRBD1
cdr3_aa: CASSATGFHEQYF
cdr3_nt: TGTGCCAGCAGTGCGACAGGGTTCCACGAGCAGTACTTC

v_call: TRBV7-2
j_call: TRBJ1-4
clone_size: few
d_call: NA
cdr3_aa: CASSLGEGWNEKLFF
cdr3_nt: TGTGCCAGCAGCTTAGGGGAGGGCTGGAATGAAAAACTGTTTTTT

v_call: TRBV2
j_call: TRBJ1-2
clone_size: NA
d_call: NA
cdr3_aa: CASYRVRGYTF
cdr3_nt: TGTGCCAGCTACAGGGTCCGTGGCTACACCTTC

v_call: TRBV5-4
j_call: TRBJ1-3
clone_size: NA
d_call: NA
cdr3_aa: CASRQGSGNTIYF
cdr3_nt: TGTGCCAGCAGGCAGGGGTCTGGAAACACCATATATTTT